This TCR beta chain came from a study of T cells in Graves' hyperthyroidism and ophthalmopathy. Study at large: Peripheral blood specimens were obtained at initial diagnosis, prior to any treatment. Study-wide findings and caveats: Blood held most thyroid clonotypes expanded above 0.001 frequency.

The V gene's germline CDR1 is LGHNT and CDR2 FRNRAP. This CDR3 contains 18 residues. Trimming cost V 0 bases and J 2 bases, with 19 bases left between them. Amplified regions were TCR beta CDR3 sequences from RNA transcripts. A set of HTBI primers served as the primers for a first-round RT-PCR of the TCR CDR3. One entry per CDR3 protein, called by TCRdb with MiXCR from the multiplex PCR reads. The sample consists of 620,000 or so distinct CDR3 sequences, about 14% of them appearing once. Comment on this clonotype: The antigen is not known.

Patients were excluded because of uncontrolled infection, other autoimmune disease, pregnancy or lactation. Diagnoses were established using clinical symptoms, serum thyroxine and TRAb, thyroid ultrasound and orbital computed tomography. The chain links TRBV12-5 to TRBJ1-1, with unresolved D. The TCR sequence derives from a woman aged 50 to 65 with Graves' ophthalmopathy. Sequencing was carried out using blood. The CDR3 here is CASGLVLGPPGRNTEAFF. The CDR3 nucleotides are TGTGCTAGTGGTTTGGTATTAGGCCCCCCAGGCCGTAACACTGAAGCTTTCTTT. The full variable domain, completed using reference TRBV12-5 and TRBJ1-1, is DARVTQTPRHKVTEMGQEVTMRCQPILGHNTVFWYRQTMMQGLELLAYFRNRAPLDDSGMPKDRFSAEMPDATLATLKIQPSEPRDSAVYFCASGLVLGPPGRNTEAFFGQGTRLTVV.